The clone carrying this T cell receptor (beta chain) was counted once. The data were obtained in a study of technical replicates of blood from a few donors. Assay: immunoSEQ multiplex PCR; the TCRdb copy retains only in-frame clones and omits some. The repertoire holds 65,000 to 90,000 clones, just under 95% seen once, with about 0.4% in the top ten. Germline V gene lookup returns CDR1 KGHSH and CDR2 LQKENI. The CDR3 has 16 amino acids. The J segment lost 6 bases and the V segment lost 1 base, leaving 7 bases of the junction unmatched. The genes are TRBV18 and TRBJ2-2, with 8 bases identical to TRBD1. Sequenced input: T cells isolated from PBMCs. This receptor was identified in a human donor in good health. The CDR3 loop is CASSPRRTGSPGELFF. CDR3 nucleotide sequence: TGTGCCAGCTCACCACGAAGGACAGGGTCCCCCGGGGAGCTGTTTTTT.